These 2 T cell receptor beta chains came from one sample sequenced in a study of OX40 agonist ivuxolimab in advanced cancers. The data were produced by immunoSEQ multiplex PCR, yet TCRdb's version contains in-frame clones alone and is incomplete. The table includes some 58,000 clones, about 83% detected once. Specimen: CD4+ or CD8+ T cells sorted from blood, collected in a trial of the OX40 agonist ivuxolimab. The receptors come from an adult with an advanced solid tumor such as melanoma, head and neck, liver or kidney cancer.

CDR3 region: CASSPTWTGDPYNEQFF. As DNA, the CDR3 is TGTGCCAGCAGTCCCACCTGGACAGGGGACCCCTACAATGAGCAGTTCTTC. The chain carries TRBV28 and TRBJ2-1; TRBD1 aligns across 9 bases. CDR1 is MDHEN, CDR2 SYDVKM, per germline. V was clipped by 5 bases and J by 2 bases; unmatched bases: 10. The CDR3 consists of 17 residues.

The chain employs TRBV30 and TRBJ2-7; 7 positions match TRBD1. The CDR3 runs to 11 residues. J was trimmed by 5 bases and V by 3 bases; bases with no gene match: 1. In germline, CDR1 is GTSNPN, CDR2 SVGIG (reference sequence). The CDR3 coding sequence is TGTGCCTGGAGAGGGGGCCACGAGCAGTACTTC. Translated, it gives CAWRGGHEQYF.